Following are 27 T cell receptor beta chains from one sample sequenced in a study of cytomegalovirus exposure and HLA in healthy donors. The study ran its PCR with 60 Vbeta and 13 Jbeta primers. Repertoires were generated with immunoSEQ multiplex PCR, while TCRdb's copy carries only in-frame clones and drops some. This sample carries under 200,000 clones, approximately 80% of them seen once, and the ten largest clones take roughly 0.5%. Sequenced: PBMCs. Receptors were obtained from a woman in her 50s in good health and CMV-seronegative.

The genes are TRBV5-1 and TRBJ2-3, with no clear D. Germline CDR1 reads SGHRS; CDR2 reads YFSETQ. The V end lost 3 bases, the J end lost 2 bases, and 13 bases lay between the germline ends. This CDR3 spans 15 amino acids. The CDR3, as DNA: TGCGCCAGCAGCTCGGAGCCCCTTCCCACAGATACGCAGTATTTT. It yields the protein CASSSEPLPTDTQYF. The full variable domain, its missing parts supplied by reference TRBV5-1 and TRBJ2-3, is KAGVTQTPRYLIKTRGQQVTLSCSPISGHRSVSWYQQTPGQGLQFLFEYFSETQRNKGNFPGRFSGRQFSNSRSEMNVSTLELGDSALYLCASSSEPLPTDTQYFGPGTRLTVL.

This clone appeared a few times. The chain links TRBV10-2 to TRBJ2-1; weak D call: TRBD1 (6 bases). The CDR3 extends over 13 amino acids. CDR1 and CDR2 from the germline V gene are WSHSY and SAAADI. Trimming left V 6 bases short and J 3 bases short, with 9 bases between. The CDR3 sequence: CASSTGIYNEQFF. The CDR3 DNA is TGCGCCAGCAGCACAGGGATCTACAATGAGCAGTTCTTC.

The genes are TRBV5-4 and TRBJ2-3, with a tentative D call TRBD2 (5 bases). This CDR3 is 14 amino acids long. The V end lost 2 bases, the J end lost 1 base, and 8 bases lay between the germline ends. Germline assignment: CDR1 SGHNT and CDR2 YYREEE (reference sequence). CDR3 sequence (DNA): TGTGCCAGCAGCTTACAAGCGGGCACAGATACGCAGTATTTT. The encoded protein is CASSLQAGTDTQYF.

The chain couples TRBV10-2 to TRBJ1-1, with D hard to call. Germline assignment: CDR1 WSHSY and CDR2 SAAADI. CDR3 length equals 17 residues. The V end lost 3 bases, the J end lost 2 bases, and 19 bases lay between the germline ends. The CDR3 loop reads CASSDGVSSGYNTEAFF. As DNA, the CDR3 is TGCGCCAGCAGTGATGGCGTATCCTCGGGGTATAACACTGAAGCTTTCTTT.

Here the CDR3 reads CASSPPRGEQFF. The CDR3 nucleotides read TGCGCCAGCAGCCCCCCTCGGGGTGAGCAGTTCTTC. V gene TRBV4-1 combines with J gene TRBJ2-1, with D tentatively TRBD2 (5 bases). Germline V gene sequence: CDR1 MGHRA, CDR2 YSYEKL. Trimming removed 4 bases at V and 9 bases at J, with 10 bases between. This CDR3 comprises 12 residues.

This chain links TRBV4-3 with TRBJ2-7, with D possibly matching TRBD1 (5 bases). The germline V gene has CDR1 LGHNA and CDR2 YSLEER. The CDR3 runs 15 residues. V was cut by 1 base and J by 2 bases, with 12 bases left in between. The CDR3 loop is CASSQGGNGPYEQYF. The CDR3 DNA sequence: TGCGCCAGCAGCCAAGGGGGCAACGGTCCCTACGAGCAGTACTTC.

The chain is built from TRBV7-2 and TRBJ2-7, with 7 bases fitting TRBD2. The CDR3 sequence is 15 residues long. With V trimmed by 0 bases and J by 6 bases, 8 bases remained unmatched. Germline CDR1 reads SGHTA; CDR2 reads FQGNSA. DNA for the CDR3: TGTGCCAGCAGCTTAGCGCAAAGCGGGGCTTTCGAGCAGTACTTC. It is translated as CASSLAQSGAFEQYF.

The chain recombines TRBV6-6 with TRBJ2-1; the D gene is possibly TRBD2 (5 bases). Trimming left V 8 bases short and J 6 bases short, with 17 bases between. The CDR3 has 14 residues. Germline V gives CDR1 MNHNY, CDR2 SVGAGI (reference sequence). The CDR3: CASRPRTLTNEQFF. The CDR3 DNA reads TGTGCCAGCCGACCCCGGACTCTTACCAATGAGCAGTTCTTC.

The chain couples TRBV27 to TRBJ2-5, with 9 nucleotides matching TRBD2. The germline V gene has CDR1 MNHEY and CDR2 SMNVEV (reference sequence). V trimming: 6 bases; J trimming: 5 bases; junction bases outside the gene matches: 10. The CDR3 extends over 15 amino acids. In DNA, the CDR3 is TGTGCCAGCAGCCCTAAACTAGCGGGCTACGAGACCCAGTACTTC. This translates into CASSPKLAGYETQYF.

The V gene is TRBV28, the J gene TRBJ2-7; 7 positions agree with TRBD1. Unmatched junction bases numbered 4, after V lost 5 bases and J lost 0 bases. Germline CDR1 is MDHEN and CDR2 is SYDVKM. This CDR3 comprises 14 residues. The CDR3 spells CASSAPGGSYEQYF. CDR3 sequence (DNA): TGTGCCAGCAGTGCCCCAGGGGGCTCCTACGAGCAGTACTTC.

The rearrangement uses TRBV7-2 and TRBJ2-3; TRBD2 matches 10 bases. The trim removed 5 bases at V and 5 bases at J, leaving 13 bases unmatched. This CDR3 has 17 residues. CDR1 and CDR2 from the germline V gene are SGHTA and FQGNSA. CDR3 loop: CASSPRRAGGRVDTQYF. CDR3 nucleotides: TGTGCCAGCAGCCCCAGGAGAGCGGGGGGGCGGGTAGATACGCAGTATTTT.

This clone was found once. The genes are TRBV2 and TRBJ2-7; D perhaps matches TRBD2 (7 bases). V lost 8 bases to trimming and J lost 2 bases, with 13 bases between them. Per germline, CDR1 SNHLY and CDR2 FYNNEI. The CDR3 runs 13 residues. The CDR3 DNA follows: TGTGCCAGCTGGGGGGAGGGGGCCTACGAGCAGTACTTC. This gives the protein CASWGEGAYEQYF.

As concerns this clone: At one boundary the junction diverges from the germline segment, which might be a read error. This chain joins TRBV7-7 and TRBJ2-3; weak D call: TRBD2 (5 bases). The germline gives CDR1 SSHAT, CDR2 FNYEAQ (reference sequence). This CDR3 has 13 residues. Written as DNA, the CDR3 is TGTGCTAGCAGCGCCGGGAACACAGATACGCAGTATTTT. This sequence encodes CASSAGNTDTQYF.

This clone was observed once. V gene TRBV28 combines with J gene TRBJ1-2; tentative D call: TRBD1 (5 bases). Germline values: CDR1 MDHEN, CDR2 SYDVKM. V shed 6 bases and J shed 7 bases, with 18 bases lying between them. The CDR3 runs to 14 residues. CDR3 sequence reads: CASSSLSRVRGYTF. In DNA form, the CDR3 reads TGTGCCAGCAGCTCTCTTAGCAGGGTACGTGGCTACACCTTC.

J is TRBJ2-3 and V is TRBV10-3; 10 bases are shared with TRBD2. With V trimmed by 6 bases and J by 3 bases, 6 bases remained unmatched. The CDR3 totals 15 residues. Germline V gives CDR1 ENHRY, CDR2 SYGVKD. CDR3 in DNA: TGTGCCATCAGAAACAGCGGGAGGGGGACAGATACGCAGTATTTT. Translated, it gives CAIRNSGRGTDTQYF.

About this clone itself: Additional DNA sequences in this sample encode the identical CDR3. CDR3: CASSFHRDRGSGANVLTF. Written as DNA, the CDR3 is TGTGCCAGCAGCTTTCACCGGGACAGGGGCTCAGGGGCCAACGTCCTGACTTTC. The chain recombines TRBV9 with TRBJ2-6; 10 positions agree with TRBD1. The germline V gene encodes CDR1 SGDLS and CDR2 YYNGEE. Trimming removed 4 bases from V and 4 bases from J; junction bases left unmatched: 11. This CDR3 region has 18 residues.

CDR3 bases: TGCGCCAGCAGCTTGGGGCGGGAGGGATCCTACAATGAGCAGTTCTTC. It translates to CASSLGREGSYNEQFF. The J gene is TRBJ2-1, the V gene TRBV5-1; 9 bases fit TRBD2. CDR3 length: 16 residues. Germline V lookup: CDR1 SGHRS, CDR2 YFSETQ. The V segment lost 0 bases and the J segment 1 base; nucleotides outside the gene matches: 2.

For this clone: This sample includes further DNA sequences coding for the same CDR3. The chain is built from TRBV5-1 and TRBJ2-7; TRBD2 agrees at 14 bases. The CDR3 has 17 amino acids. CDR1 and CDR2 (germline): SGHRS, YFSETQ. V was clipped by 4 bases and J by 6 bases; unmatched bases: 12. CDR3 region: CASSPLRGTSGSFEQYF. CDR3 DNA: TGCGCCAGCAGCCCTCTCCGTGGGACTAGCGGGAGCTTCGAGCAGTACTTC.

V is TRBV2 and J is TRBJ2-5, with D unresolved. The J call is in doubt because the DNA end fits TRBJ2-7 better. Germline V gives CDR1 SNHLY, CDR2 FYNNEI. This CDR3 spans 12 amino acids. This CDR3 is CASSESSYEQYF. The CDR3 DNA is TGTGCCAGCAGTGAGAGCTCCTACGAGCAGTACTTC.

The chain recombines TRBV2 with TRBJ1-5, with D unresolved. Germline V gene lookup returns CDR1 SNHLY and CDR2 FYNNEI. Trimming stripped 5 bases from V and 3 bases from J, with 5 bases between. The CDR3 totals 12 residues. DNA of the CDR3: TGTGCCAGCAGTCGGTACAATCAGCCCCAGCATTTT. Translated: CASSRYNQPQHF.

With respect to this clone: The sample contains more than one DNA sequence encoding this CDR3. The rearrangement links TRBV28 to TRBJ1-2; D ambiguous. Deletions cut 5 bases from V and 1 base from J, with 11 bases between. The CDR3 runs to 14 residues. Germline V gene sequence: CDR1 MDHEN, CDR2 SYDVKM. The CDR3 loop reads CASSPGSFNYGYTF. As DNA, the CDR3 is TGTGCCAGCAGTCCGGGATCCTTTAACTATGGCTACACCTTC.

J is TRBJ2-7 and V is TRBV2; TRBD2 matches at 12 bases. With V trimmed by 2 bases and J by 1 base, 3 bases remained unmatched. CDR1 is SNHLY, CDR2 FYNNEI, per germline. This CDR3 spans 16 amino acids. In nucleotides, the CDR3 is TGTGCCAGCAGTGAACTACTAGCGGGGGGTTCCTACGAGCAGTACTTC. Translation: CASSELLAGGSYEQYF. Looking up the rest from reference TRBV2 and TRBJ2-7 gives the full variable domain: EPEVTQTPSHQVTQMGQEVILRCVPISNHLYFYWYRQILGQKVEFLVSFYNNEISEKSEIFDDQFSVERPDGSNFTLKIRSTKLEDSAMYFCASSELLAGGSYEQYFGPGTRLTVT.

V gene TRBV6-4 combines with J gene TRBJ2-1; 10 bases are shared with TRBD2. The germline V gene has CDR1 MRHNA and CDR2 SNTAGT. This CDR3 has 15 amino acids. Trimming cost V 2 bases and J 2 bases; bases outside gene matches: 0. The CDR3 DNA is TGTGCCAGCAGTGACAGCGGGGGGGCCTACAATGAGCAGTTCTTC. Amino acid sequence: CASSDSGGAYNEQFF.

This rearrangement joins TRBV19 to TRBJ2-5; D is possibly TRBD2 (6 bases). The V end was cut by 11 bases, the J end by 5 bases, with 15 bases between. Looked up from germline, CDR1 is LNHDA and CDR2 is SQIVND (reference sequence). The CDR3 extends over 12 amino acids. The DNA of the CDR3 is TGTGCCGCGGGGCTTGCGGGGGAGACCCAGTACTTC. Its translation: CAAGLAGETQYF.

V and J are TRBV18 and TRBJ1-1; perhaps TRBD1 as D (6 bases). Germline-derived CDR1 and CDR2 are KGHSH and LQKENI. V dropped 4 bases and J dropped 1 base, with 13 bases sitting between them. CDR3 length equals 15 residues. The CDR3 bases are TGTGCCAGCTCACATAAGACAGGCCAGAACACTGAAGCTTTCTTT. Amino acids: CASSHKTGQNTEAFF.

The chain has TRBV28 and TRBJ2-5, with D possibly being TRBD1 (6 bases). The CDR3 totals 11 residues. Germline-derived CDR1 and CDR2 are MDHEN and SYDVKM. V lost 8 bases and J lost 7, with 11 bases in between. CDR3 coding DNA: TGTGCCAGCGAGGGGGATGTGACCCAGTACTTC. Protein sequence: CASEGDVTQYF.

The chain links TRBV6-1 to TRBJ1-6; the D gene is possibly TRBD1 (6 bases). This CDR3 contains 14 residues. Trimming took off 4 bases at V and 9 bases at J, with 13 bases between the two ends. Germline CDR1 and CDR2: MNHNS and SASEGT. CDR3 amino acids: CASSGTGLGSPLHF. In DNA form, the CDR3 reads TGTGCCAGCAGTGGAACAGGGCTAGGTTCACCCCTCCACTTT.